This entry concerns a single TCR beta chain. This entry is derived from a study of blood T cell repertoires in COVID-19. Study at large: Sites in the United States, Italy and Spain provided acute and convalescent COVID-19 samples. PBMCs, B-cell-depleted T cells, or T cells provided the cDNA or gDNA that made up the material.

Source study methods: Using reference gene primer amplification, nucleated cell counts were estimated. Profiled with immunoSEQ multiplex PCR; TCRdb holds only in-frame clones, not every one. The V and J calls and clone size come from that table; D and trimming were worked out from the DNA. The repertoire holds roughly 240,000 clones, with 86% as singletons. The CDR3 extends over 15 amino acids. Between the trimmed V and J ends, which lost 5 bases and 3 bases, there was a span of 16 bases. The germline V gene encodes CDR1 LGHNT and CDR2 FRNRAP. Sequenced input: peripheral blood. V usage is TRBV12-5 and J usage is TRBJ1-1; D is uncertain. The origin of this receptor is a woman aged 55-70 years who had recovered from COVID-19. DNA of the CDR3: TGTGCTAGTGGTAGCGGGAGCTTCGGATACACTGAAGCTTTCTTT. Translating gives CASGSGSFGYTEAFF.